This TCR beta chain came from a study of cytomegalovirus exposure and HLA in healthy donors. With 60 Vbeta and 13 Jbeta primers, the PCR was carried out. Sequenced by immunoSEQ multiplex PCR; TCRdb stores in-frame clones only, minus some. The sample has under 80,000 clones; around 75% are singletons. Trimming took 3 bases from V and 13 from J; bases not matched to a gene: 20. Germline CDR1 and CDR2: SGHTS and YDEGEE. The CDR3 length is 17 residues. This clonotype originated in a woman aged 40 to 49 in good health and CMV-seronegative. Sequenced sample: PBMCs. This chain connects TRBV5-8 to TRBJ2-2, with 8 nucleotides matching TRBD2. CDR3 nucleotides: TGTGCCAGCAGCTCGAACCAAGTTCCGGGACTAGATTCGGGGCTGTTTTTT. It specifies CASSSNQVPGLDSGLFF.